Listed here are 13 T cell receptor beta chains from one sample, sequenced in a study of T cell repertoires in cytomegalovirus infection. TCRdb reprocessed the reads with MiXCR, giving one entry per CDR3 protein. The repertoire has about 60,000 distinct CDR3 sequences, about 30% of them found once; the top ten carry approximately 70%. What these receptors recognize is not known. Material: PBMCs, sequenced either directly or after in vitro stimulation (not recorded which). These receptors were obtained from a human donor in good health (CMV status not recorded). Some clones in this sample may be carry-over from other donors' samples.

This clonotype was seen a handful of times. V and J are TRBV5-5 and TRBJ2-7; 10 bases fit TRBD1. Germline lookup yields CDR1 SGHKS and CDR2 YYEKEE (reference sequence). V trimming: 5 bases; J trimming: 0 bases; junction bases outside the gene matches: 14. The CDR3 has 18 amino acids. CDR3 sequence reads: CASSIRDRGRVISYEQYF. CDR3 DNA: TGTGCCAGCAGTATCCGGGACAGGGGCCGTGTGATCTCCTACGAGCAGTACTTC.

As concerns this clonotype: A junction boundary mismatches the germline segment, possibly from a read error. The rearrangement joins TRBV7-2 to TRBJ2-5, with TRBD2 matching 7 bases. There are 14 residues in the CDR3. In germline, CDR1 is SGHTA, CDR2 FQGNSA. CDR3 DNA: TGTGCCAACAGCCCCCCCGGGAGGCCAGAGACCCAGTACTTC. Translation gives CANSPPGRPETQYF.

This clonotype has only a few counts. This chain uses TRBV7-2 with TRBJ1-1; 9 bases are shared with TRBD1. This CDR3 is 15 amino acids long. J was trimmed by 5 bases and V by 2 bases; bases with no gene match: 6. The germline gives CDR1 SGHTA, CDR2 FQGNSA. The CDR3 loop reads CASSLQGQGNTEAFF. Here the CDR3 DNA reads TGTGCCAGCAGCTTACAAGGACAGGGGAATACTGAAGCTTTCTTT.

This clonotype was counted at least ten times. The genes are TRBV6-2 or TRBV6-3 and TRBJ1-1, with 7 bases fitting TRBD1. The CDR3 is 13 residues long. The germline gives CDR1 MNHEY, CDR2 SVGEGT. Trimming cost V 6 bases and J 6 bases; bases outside gene matches: 7. This CDR3 is CASRHRGSPEAFF. DNA of the CDR3: TGTGCCAGCAGGCACAGGGGTTCGCCTGAAGCTTTCTTT.

The rearrangement uses TRBV2 and TRBJ1-5; D is unresolved. Trimming took off 4 bases at V and 2 bases at J, with 9 bases between the two ends. CDR1 and CDR2 from the germline V gene are SNHLY and FYNNEI. The CDR3 is 14 amino acids. The CDR3 region is CASSGGSRNQPQHF. The CDR3 region has the DNA TGTGCCAGCAGTGGAGGCAGCCGCAATCAGCCCCAGCATTTT.

This chain uses TRBV15 with TRBJ2-3; tentative D call: TRBD1 (6 bases). The CDR3 is made up of 17 amino acids. V gave up 3 bases and J gave up 0 bases, with 16 bases separating them. The germline V gene has CDR1 LNHNV and CDR2 YYDKDF (reference sequence). The CDR3 loop reads CATSRAGDLSSTDTQYF. The CDR3 DNA follows: TGTGCCACCAGCAGGGCAGGGGACCTTTCTAGCACAGATACGCAGTATTTT.

This chain connects TRBV11-3 to TRBJ1-5; 9 bases agree with TRBD1. CDR3 length: 21 residues. The V gene's germline CDR1 is SGHNT and CDR2 YENEEA. V was clipped by 1 base and J by 2 bases; unmatched bases: 18. The CDR3 region has the DNA TGTGCCAGCAGCTTAGCCTTCGGGGACAGGGCTCGGCGAGGATGCAATCAGCCCCAGCATTTT. It yields the protein CASSLAFGDRARRGCNQPQHF.

In DNA, the CDR3 is TGTGCTAGTGGTTCTGGGGGACAGAGTAACTATGGCTACACCTTC. This gives the protein CASGSGGQSNYGYTF. The chain uses TRBV12-5 and TRBJ1-2; 7 bases align to TRBD1. V shed 4 bases and J 1 base; nucleotides not matched to a gene: 6. The CDR3 consists of 15 residues. From germline, CDR1 is LGHNT and CDR2 FRNRAP.

The chain carries TRBV29-1 and TRBJ1-1, with D uncertain. The V and J ends lost 6 bases and 2 bases respectively, with 10 bases between them. Germline CDR1 SQVTM, CDR2 ANQGSEA. The CDR3 runs to 12 residues. Here the CDR3 reads CSVRLVNTEAFF. The CDR3, as DNA: TGCAGCGTCCGCCTAGTCAACACTGAAGCTTTCTTT.

This clonotype turned up a few times. This chain uses TRBV19 with TRBJ2-4; D is uncertain. V dropped 0 bases and J dropped 7 bases, with 7 bases sitting between them. Germline V lookup: CDR1 LNHDA, CDR2 SQIVND (reference sequence). This CDR3 has 13 amino acids. The CDR3, as DNA: TGTGCCAGTAGTATAGACCCTTCGAACATTCAGTACTTC. This gives the protein CASSIDPSNIQYF.

The CDR3 nucleotides read TGTGCCAGCAGCTTCTCCTGGGGGGATACGCAGTATTTT. The encoded protein is CASSFSWGDTQYF. The genes are TRBV7-2 and TRBJ2-3; D tentatively fits TRBD1 or TRBD2 (5 bases each). Germline V gene sequence: CDR1 SGHTA, CDR2 FQGNSA. The CDR3 consists of 13 residues. Trimming took 3 bases from V and 6 from J, leaving 10 bases between them.

V is TRBV6-8 and J is TRBJ2-1; 7 nucleotides match TRBD1. Germline V lookup: CDR1 MNHGY, CDR2 SAAAGT. The junction had 13 bases not matched to a gene; V was cut back by 5 bases and J by 3 bases. This CDR3 is 17 amino acids long. The DNA for the CDR3 is TGTGCCAGCAGTCCCCGTCGAAGACAGGGCTACTACAATGAGCAGTTCTTC. Translation: CASSPRRRQGYYNEQFF.

The chain recombines TRBV2 with TRBJ1-1; 8 bases are shared with TRBD1. Germline-derived CDR1 and CDR2 are SNHLY and FYNNEI. V lost 7 bases and J lost 4; bases outside the gene matches: 11. The CDR3 covers 15 residues. The CDR3 DNA follows: TGTGCCAGCAACAGAGGACAGGGTTATGGCACTGAAGCTTTCTTT. This gives the protein CASNRGQGYGTEAFF.